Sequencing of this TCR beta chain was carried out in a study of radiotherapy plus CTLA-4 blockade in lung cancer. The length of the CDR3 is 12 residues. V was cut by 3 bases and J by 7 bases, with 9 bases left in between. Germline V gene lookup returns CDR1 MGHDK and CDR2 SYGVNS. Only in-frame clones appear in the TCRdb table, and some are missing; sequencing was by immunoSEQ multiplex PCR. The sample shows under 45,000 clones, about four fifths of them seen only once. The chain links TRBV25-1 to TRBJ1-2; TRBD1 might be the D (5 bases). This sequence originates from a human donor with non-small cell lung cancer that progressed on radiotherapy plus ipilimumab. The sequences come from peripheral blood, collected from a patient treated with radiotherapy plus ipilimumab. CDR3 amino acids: CASSDRVSGYTF. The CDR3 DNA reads TGTGCCAGCAGTGACAGGGTGTCTGGCTACACCTTC.